The 7 T cell receptor beta chains reported below all come from one sample, sequenced in a study of blood T cell repertoires in COVID-19. TCRdb keeps only in-frame clones here, not all; method: immunoSEQ multiplex PCR. The data hold about 160,000 clones, with approximately 82% observed a single time. Sequenced material: PBMCs or T cells enriched from blood (not recorded which). The source of these receptors is a man between 60 and 75 years old who had recovered from COVID-19.

The V and J genes are TRBV5-4 and TRBJ2-7; 8 bases map to TRBD2. CDR1 and CDR2 (germline): SGHNT, YYREEE (reference sequence). The V segment lost 4 bases and the J segment 0 bases; nucleotides outside the gene matches: 6. The length of the CDR3 is 15 residues. CDR3 amino acids: CASSDGGASSYEQYF. The CDR3 DNA follows: TGTGCCAGCAGCGACGGGGGGGCTAGCTCCTACGAGCAGTACTTC.

A few counts support this clone. The rearrangement joins TRBV18 to TRBJ1-4, with 8 bases aligning to TRBD1. Germline V gene data show CDR1 as KGHSH and CDR2 as LQKENI. V dropped 5 bases and J dropped 8; count of bases not matched to a gene: 7. This CDR3 comprises 14 residues. In DNA, the CDR3 is TGTGCCAGCTCAACCAAACAGGGGGAGGAAAAACTGTTTTTT. Amino acids: CASSTKQGEEKLFF.

The chain employs TRBV7-2 and TRBJ2-2; tentative D call: TRBD1 (5 bases). Germline CDR1 and CDR2: SGHTA and FQGNSA. V lost 2 bases and J 0 bases, leaving 19 bases between the germline ends. CDR3 size: 19 residues. This CDR3 reads CASSLPPPDSATNTGELFF. The CDR3 bases are TGTGCCAGCAGCTTACCCCCCCCAGACAGTGCAACGAACACCGGGGAGCTGTTTTTT. The complete variable domain, with remaining parts taken from reference TRBV7-2 and TRBJ2-2, reads GAGVSQSPSNKVTEKGKDVELRCDPISGHTALYWYRQSLGQGLEFLIYFQGNSAPDKSGLPSDRFSAERTGGSVSTLTIQRTQQEDSAVYLCASSLPPPDSATNTGELFFGEGSRLTVL.

The chain links TRBV7-9 to TRBJ1-2; 7 nucleotides agree with TRBD1. The CDR3 sequence is 16 residues long. Germline CDR1 and CDR2: SEHNR and FQNEAQ (reference sequence). The J segment lost 6 bases and the V segment lost 1 base, leaving 11 bases of the junction unmatched. The CDR3 region is CASSLGQGRNLDGYTF. The CDR3 nucleotides read TGTGCCAGCAGCTTAGGACAGGGACGAAATCTGGATGGCTACACCTTC.

The V and J genes are TRBV2 and TRBJ2-7; the match to TRBD2 covers 7 bases. V was clipped by 4 bases and J by 5 bases; unmatched bases: 5. This CDR3 contains 13 residues. From germline, CDR1 is SNHLY and CDR2 FYNNEI. The CDR3 loop reads CASSGSRGNEQYF. The DNA of the CDR3 is TGTGCCAGCAGTGGGTCGCGGGGGAACGAGCAGTACTTC. The variable domain in full, completed from reference TRBV2 and TRBJ2-7, reads EPEVTQTPSHQVTQMGQEVILRCVPISNHLYFYWYRQILGQKVEFLVSFYNNEISEKSEIFDDQFSVERPDGSNFTLKIRSTKLEDSAMYFCASSGSRGNEQYFGPGTRLTVT.

The rearrangement links TRBV13 to TRBJ2-7; D is perhaps TRBD1 (6 bases). The germline V gene encodes CDR1 PRHDT and CDR2 FYEKMQ (reference sequence). CDR3 length: 14 residues. V lost 5 bases and J 3 bases, leaving 14 bases between the germline ends. The CDR3 DNA sequence: TGTGCCAGCAGCCGAGGACAGTTGAACTACGAGCAGTACTTC. Translation gives CASSRGQLNYEQYF.

Many counts were recorded for this clone. The chain joins TRBV7-6 to TRBJ2-7; tentative D call: TRBD2 (6 bases). The germline V and J ends were trimmed by 1 base and 5 bases, with 9 bases remaining between them. The CDR3 has 13 amino acids. The germline gives CDR1 SGHVS, CDR2 FNYEAQ. The CDR3 nucleotides are TGTGCCAGCAGCTTAGTGGAGGGCCACGAGCAGTACTTC. Its protein product is CASSLVEGHEQYF.